These T cell receptor beta chains were read from a single sample in a study of blood T cell repertoires in COVID-19. Clones were read by immunoSEQ multiplex PCR, and TCRdb kept only the in-frame ones, dropping some. Of roughly 200,000 clones listed, around 80% are singletons. Material: peripheral blood. These receptors were obtained from a woman in her seventies with acute or convalescent COVID-19. CDR3s include the opening cysteine and the closing phenylalanine or tryptophan. Fields, in order: CDR3 protein, CDR3 DNA, J gene, V gene, clone size, D gene, CDR3 length. The D gene is left open where the match is weak. Clone size, where shown, is once, few, many, or a class for clones that have expanded.

CDR3 protein: CASSPWGGNTGELFF; CDR3 DNA: TGTGCCAGCAGCCCGTGGGGGGGGAACACCGGGGAGCTGTTTTTT; J gene: TRBJ2-2; V gene: TRBV3-1/TRBV3-2; clone size: .; D gene: TRBD2; CDR3 length: 15
CDR3 protein: CSGVANEQFF; CDR3 DNA: TGCAGTGGGGTAGCCAATGAGCAGTTCTTC; J gene: TRBJ2-1; V gene: TRBV20-1; clone size: .; D gene: .; CDR3 length: 10
CDR3 protein: CASSSGVVPYNEQFF; CDR3 DNA: TGTGCCAGCAGTTCGGGAGTGGTCCCCTACAATGAGCAGTTCTTC; J gene: TRBJ2-1; V gene: TRBV2; clone size: .; D gene: .; CDR3 length: 15
CDR3 protein: CASSPLSSYNSPLHF; CDR3 DNA: TGTGCCAGCAGCCCATTGAGCTCCTATAATTCACCCCTCCACTTT; J gene: TRBJ1-6; V gene: TRBV9; clone size: .; D gene: .; CDR3 length: 15
CDR3 protein: CASSVEDRTVETQYF; CDR3 DNA: TGTGCCAGCAGCGTAGAGGACAGGACAGTAGAGACCCAGTACTTC; J gene: TRBJ2-5; V gene: TRBV9; clone size: few; D gene: TRBD1; CDR3 length: 15
CDR3 protein: CASSLVTDTEAFF; CDR3 DNA: TGTGCCAGCAGCTTAGTTACGGACACTGAAGCTTTCTTT; J gene: TRBJ1-1; V gene: TRBV11-1; clone size: few; D gene: .; CDR3 length: 13
CDR3 protein: CASSLTGSVEREQYF; CDR3 DNA: TGTGCCAGCAGCTTGACAGGGTCTGTCGAAAGGGAGCAGTACTTC; J gene: TRBJ2-7; V gene: TRBV5-4; clone size: few; D gene: .; CDR3 length: 15
CDR3 protein: CASSTGDGYTF; CDR3 DNA: TGTGCCAGCAGCACCGGAGATGGCTACACCTTC; J gene: TRBJ1-2; V gene: TRBV5-4; clone size: .; D gene: .; CDR3 length: 11
CDR3 protein: CAWSVRRPDNGYTF; CDR3 DNA: TGTGCCTGGAGTGTACGACGGCCAGACAATGGCTACACCTTC; J gene: TRBJ1-2; V gene: TRBV30; clone size: .; D gene: .; CDR3 length: 14
CDR3 protein: CASSRSAHEQYF; CDR3 DNA: TGTGCCAGCAGCCGTAGTGCTCACGAGCAGTACTTC; J gene: TRBJ2-7; V gene: TRBV5-8; clone size: .; D gene: .; CDR3 length: 12
CDR3 protein: CASSPTEREGKETQYF; CDR3 DNA: TGTGCCAGCTCACCCACCGAGCGGGAAGGGAAAGAGACCCAGTACTTC; J gene: TRBJ2-5; V gene: TRBV18; clone size: .; D gene: TRBD2; CDR3 length: 16
CDR3 protein: CASSLEAGDTQYF; CDR3 DNA: TGTGCCAGCAGCTTGGAGGCAGGGGATACGCAGTATTTT; J gene: TRBJ2-3; V gene: TRBV5-5; clone size: .; D gene: .; CDR3 length: 13
CDR3 protein: CASSLKGAANEKLFF; CDR3 DNA: TGTGCCAGCAGTTTAAAGGGGGCGGCTAATGAAAAACTGTTTTTT; J gene: TRBJ1-4; V gene: TRBV27; clone size: .; D gene: TRBD1; CDR3 length: 15
CDR3 protein: CASKKDRRTDTQYF; CDR3 DNA: TGTGCCAGCAAGAAGGACAGGCGCACAGATACGCAGTATTTT; J gene: TRBJ2-3; V gene: TRBV2; clone size: .; D gene: TRBD1; CDR3 length: 14
CDR3 protein: CASSLAGGQPQHF; CDR3 DNA: TGTGCCAGCAGTTTGGCAGGGGGTCAGCCCCAGCATTTT; J gene: TRBJ1-5; V gene: TRBV27; clone size: .; D gene: TRBD1; CDR3 length: 13
CDR3 protein: CASSERTSGLSYEQYF; CDR3 DNA: TGTGCCAGCAGTGAGCGGACTAGCGGACTCTCCTACGAGCAGTACTTC; J gene: TRBJ2-7; V gene: TRBV6-1; clone size: .; D gene: TRBD2; CDR3 length: 16
CDR3 protein: CASSDGPSTDTQYF; CDR3 DNA: TGTGCCAGCAGTGACGGCCCTAGCACAGATACGCAGTATTTT; J gene: TRBJ2-3; V gene: TRBV6-4; clone size: .; D gene: .; CDR3 length: 14
CDR3 protein: CASSLEQSDEQYF; CDR3 DNA: TGTGCCAGCAGTTTAGAACAGTCGGACGAGCAGTACTTC; J gene: TRBJ2-7; V gene: TRBV12-3/TRBV12-4; clone size: .; D gene: .; CDR3 length: 13
CDR3 protein: CASSLGTSGSTDTQYF; CDR3 DNA: TGCGCCAGCAGCTTAGGGACTAGCGGGAGCACAGATACGCAGTATTTT; J gene: TRBJ2-3; V gene: TRBV5-1; clone size: .; D gene: TRBD2; CDR3 length: 16
CDR3 protein: CASSLRETGINYGYTF; CDR3 DNA: TGTGCCAGCAGCTTAAGGGAGACAGGGATTAACTATGGCTACACCTTC; J gene: TRBJ1-2; V gene: TRBV7-2; clone size: .; D gene: TRBD1; CDR3 length: 16
CDR3 protein: CASSTTGVYTF; CDR3 DNA: TGTGCCAGCAGTACAACAGGGGTCTACACCTTC; J gene: TRBJ1-2; V gene: TRBV12-3/TRBV12-4; clone size: .; D gene: TRBD1; CDR3 length: 11
CDR3 protein: CSAVPGGSYEQYF; CDR3 DNA: TGCAGCGCTGTTCCGGGGGGGTCCTACGAGCAGTACTTC; J gene: TRBJ2-7; V gene: TRBV29-1; clone size: .; D gene: TRBD2; CDR3 length: 13
CDR3 protein: CASTGQGDEQFF; CDR3 DNA: TGTGCCAGCACAGGACAGGGCGATGAGCAGTTCTTC; J gene: TRBJ2-1; V gene: TRBV2; clone size: .; D gene: TRBD1; CDR3 length: 12
CDR3 protein: CASTNGVSGANVLTF; CDR3 DNA: TGTGCCAGCACAAACGGGGTTTCTGGGGCCAACGTCCTGACTTTC; J gene: TRBJ2-6; V gene: TRBV6-5; clone size: once; D gene: .; CDR3 length: 15
CDR3 protein: CASSLRVQGNTEAFF; CDR3 DNA: TGTGCCAGCAGTTTACGGGTCCAGGGGAACACTGAAGCTTTCTTT; J gene: TRBJ1-1; V gene: TRBV27; clone size: .; D gene: .; CDR3 length: 15
CDR3 protein: CASRPTGNNQPQHF; CDR3 DNA: TGTGCCAGCAGGCCGACAGGGAACAATCAGCCCCAGCATTTT; J gene: TRBJ1-5; V gene: TRBV27; clone size: .; D gene: TRBD1; CDR3 length: 14
CDR3 protein: CASSSSGTNYNEQFF; CDR3 DNA: TGTGCCAGCAGCAGTAGCGGCACGAATTACAATGAGCAGTTCTTC; J gene: TRBJ2-1; V gene: TRBV7-8; clone size: .; D gene: .; CDR3 length: 15
CDR3 protein: CASSPRLLIQPQHF; CDR3 DNA: TGTGCCAGCAGCCCGCGGCTGTTAATCCAGCCCCAGCATTTT; J gene: TRBJ1-5; V gene: TRBV2; clone size: .; D gene: .; CDR3 length: 14
CDR3 protein: CASSQSAGHEAFF; CDR3 DNA: TGTGCCAGCAGCCAATCGGCGGGGCATGAAGCTTTCTTT; J gene: TRBJ1-1; V gene: TRBV3-1/TRBV3-2; clone size: .; D gene: .; CDR3 length: 13
CDR3 protein: CASSLDGGDTGELFF; CDR3 DNA: TGCGCCAGCAGCTTGGATGGGGGGGACACCGGGGAGCTGTTTTTT; J gene: TRBJ2-2; V gene: TRBV5-1; clone size: .; D gene: TRBD2; CDR3 length: 15
CDR3 protein: CASSRSGSEDSNQPQHF; CDR3 DNA: TGTGCCAGCAGTCGATCAGGCTCGGAAGATAGCAATCAGCCCCAGCATTTT; J gene: TRBJ1-5; V gene: TRBV28; clone size: few; D gene: .; CDR3 length: 17
CDR3 protein: CASSMRSPYGYTF; CDR3 DNA: TGTGCCAGTAGTATGAGGAGCCCTTACGGCTACACCTTC; J gene: TRBJ1-2; V gene: TRBV19; clone size: .; D gene: .; CDR3 length: 13
CDR3 protein: CAISDITGGGQPQHF; CDR3 DNA: TGTGCCATCAGTGACATTACAGGGGGTGGTCAGCCCCAGCATTTT; J gene: TRBJ1-5; V gene: TRBV10-3; clone size: .; D gene: TRBD1; CDR3 length: 15
CDR3 protein: CAWSGTSGPLNF; CDR3 DNA: TGTGCCTGGAGCGGGACTAGCGGGCCCCTGAACTTC; J gene: TRBJ2-7; V gene: TRBV30; clone size: .; D gene: TRBD2; CDR3 length: 12
CDR3 protein: CASRRTEINTGELFF; CDR3 DNA: TGTGCCAGCAGACGGACAGAGATTAACACCGGGGAGCTGTTTTTT; J gene: TRBJ2-2; V gene: TRBV27; clone size: .; D gene: .; CDR3 length: 15
CDR3 protein: CASSLRYRVSYEQYF; CDR3 DNA: TGTGCCAGCAGCTTGAGGTACAGGGTTTCCTACGAGCAGTACTTC; J gene: TRBJ2-7; V gene: TRBV5-6; clone size: .; D gene: .; CDR3 length: 15